These T cell receptor beta chains were read from a single sample in a study of blood T cell repertoires in COVID-19. Measured with immunoSEQ multiplex PCR; TCRdb has only the in-frame clones, and not every one. The table has around 80,000 clones, more than 75% seen once; the top ten hold around 19%. Sequencing was performed on peripheral blood. These receptors came from an elderly woman with active or convalescent COVID-19. The CDR3 runs from the conserved cysteine through the conserved F or W. The D gene is left open where the match is weak. Rows give clone size only sometimes, using once, few, many, or a class for an expanded clone.

j_gene: TRBJ2-1; v_gene: TRBV6-5; abundance: once; d_gene: TRBD2; CDR3aa: CASDARGDNEQFF
j_gene: TRBJ1-4; v_gene: TRBV5-1; abundance: NA; d_gene: TRBD1; CDR3aa: CASSFWGTENEKLFF
j_gene: TRBJ1-2; v_gene: TRBV4-3; abundance: NA; d_gene: NA; CDR3aa: CASSQDLGRGSGYTF
j_gene: TRBJ1-1; v_gene: TRBV11-3; abundance: NA; d_gene: NA; CDR3aa: CASSRDMNTEAFF
j_gene: TRBJ1-6; v_gene: TRBV7-9; abundance: NA; d_gene: TRBD1; CDR3aa: CASSSGQDNSPLHF
j_gene: TRBJ2-5; v_gene: TRBV7-2; abundance: NA; d_gene: TRBD1; CDR3aa: CASSFGPGQGAQETQYF
j_gene: TRBJ2-7; v_gene: TRBV7-2; abundance: NA; d_gene: NA; CDR3aa: CASSPQQYEQYF
j_gene: TRBJ2-2; v_gene: TRBV6-2/TRBV6-3; abundance: NA; d_gene: NA; CDR3aa: CASSSRVPGELFF
j_gene: TRBJ1-1; v_gene: TRBV30; abundance: NA; d_gene: TRBD1; CDR3aa: CAWSGTANTEAFF
j_gene: TRBJ1-2; v_gene: TRBV28; abundance: NA; d_gene: TRBD1; CDR3aa: CASSPGQASYGYTF
j_gene: TRBJ2-1; v_gene: TRBV5-8; abundance: NA; d_gene: NA; CDR3aa: CASSPGELGYNEQFF
j_gene: TRBJ2-1; v_gene: TRBV11-2; abundance: NA; d_gene: TRBD2; CDR3aa: CASSLGPSGGFDEQFF
j_gene: TRBJ2-7; v_gene: TRBV9; abundance: NA; d_gene: TRBD1; CDR3aa: CASSPRGSSYEQYF
j_gene: TRBJ2-5; v_gene: TRBV10-1; abundance: NA; d_gene: TRBD1; CDR3aa: CASSESRIAGGSETQYF
j_gene: TRBJ1-2; v_gene: TRBV7-2; abundance: NA; d_gene: NA; CDR3aa: CASSLEAVTANYGYTF
j_gene: TRBJ1-2; v_gene: TRBV30; abundance: once; d_gene: NA; CDR3aa: CAWSVQQLSGYTF
j_gene: TRBJ1-1; v_gene: TRBV30; abundance: NA; d_gene: NA; CDR3aa: CACTGLVNTEAFF
j_gene: TRBJ2-2; v_gene: TRBV19; abundance: NA; d_gene: TRBD2; CDR3aa: CASNSGGYTGELFF
j_gene: TRBJ2-2; v_gene: TRBV5-1; abundance: NA; d_gene: NA; CDR3aa: CASRMDTGLSNTGELFF
j_gene: TRBJ1-4; v_gene: TRBV24-1; abundance: NA; d_gene: TRBD1; CDR3aa: CATSVDRALATNEKLFF
j_gene: TRBJ1-4; v_gene: TRBV7-9; abundance: many; d_gene: NA; CDR3aa: CASSLGGREKLFF
j_gene: TRBJ2-1; v_gene: TRBV7-9; abundance: NA; d_gene: NA; CDR3aa: CASSGANAPSNEQFF
j_gene: TRBJ1-4; v_gene: TRBV6-5; abundance: NA; d_gene: TRBD1; CDR3aa: CASSYRGRLTNEKLFF
j_gene: TRBJ2-5; v_gene: TRBV5-8; abundance: NA; d_gene: TRBD2; CDR3aa: CASSFHRQETSGGIKTQYF
j_gene: TRBJ2-4; v_gene: TRBV6-2/TRBV6-3; abundance: NA; d_gene: NA; CDR3aa: CASSYSSLNLGSPRRNIQYF
j_gene: TRBJ2-1; v_gene: TRBV11-2; abundance: NA; d_gene: NA; CDR3aa: CASSHYEQFF